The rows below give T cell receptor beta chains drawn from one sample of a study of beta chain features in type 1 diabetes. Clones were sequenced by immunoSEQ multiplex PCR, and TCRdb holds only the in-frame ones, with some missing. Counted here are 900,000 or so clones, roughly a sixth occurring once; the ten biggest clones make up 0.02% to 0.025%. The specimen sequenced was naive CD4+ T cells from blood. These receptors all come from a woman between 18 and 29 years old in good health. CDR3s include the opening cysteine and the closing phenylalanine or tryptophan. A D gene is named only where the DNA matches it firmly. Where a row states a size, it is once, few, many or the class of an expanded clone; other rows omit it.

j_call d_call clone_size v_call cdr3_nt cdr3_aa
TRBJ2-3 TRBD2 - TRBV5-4 TGTGCCAGCAGCTCTCGAGGACTAGTCACAGATACGCAGTATTTT CASSSRGLVTDTQYF
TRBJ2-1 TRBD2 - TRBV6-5 TGTGCCAGCAGTTACTCGTCGGGGAGGGCGGATGAGCAGTTCTTC CASSYSSGRADEQFF
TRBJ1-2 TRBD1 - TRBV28 TGTGCCAGCAGCAGCCCTAGGGACAGTCGAGGCTTTAATTATGGCTACACCTTC CASSSPRDSRGFNYGYTF
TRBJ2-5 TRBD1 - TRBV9 TGTGCCAGCAGCGTAGCGCAGGGGGCGAGGGAGACCCAGTACTTC CASSVAQGARETQYF
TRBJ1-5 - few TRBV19 TGTGCCAGTAGTGTCCTGCAGGGTCAGCCCCAGCATTTT CASSVLQGQPQHF
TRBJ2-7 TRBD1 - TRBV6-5 TGTGCCAGCAGTTACACCAGGGACAGTCCCTACTACGAGCAGTACTTC CASSYTRDSPYYEQYF
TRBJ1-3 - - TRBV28 TGTGCCAGCAGACGGCCCCAGTACTCTGGAAACACCATATATTTT CASRRPQYSGNTIYF
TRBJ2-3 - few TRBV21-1 TGTGCCAGCCTTGAGCGCGTTTGCACAGATACGCAGTATTTT CASLERVCTDTQYF
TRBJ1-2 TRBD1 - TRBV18 TGTGCCAGCGAAGACAGGGGCGGCTACACCTTC CASEDRGGYTF
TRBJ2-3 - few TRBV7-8 TGTGCCAGCAGACCCCGGTGGGCCACAGATACGCAGTATTTT CASRPRWATDTQYF
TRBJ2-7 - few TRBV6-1 TGTGCCAGCAGTGAGGCCTACGAGCAGTACTTC CASSEAYEQYF
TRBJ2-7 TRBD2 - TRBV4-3 TGCGCCAGCAGCCAACGAGGGACTAGCGCCTACGAGCAGTACTTC CASSQRGTSAYEQYF
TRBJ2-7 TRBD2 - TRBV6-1 TGTGCCAGCCGGCGGAGCGGGGGCTACGAGCAGTACTTC CASRRSGGYEQYF
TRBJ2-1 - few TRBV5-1 TGCGCCAGCAGCTTGGTAGCTAGCGACTACAATGAGCAGTTCTTC CASSLVASDYNEQFF
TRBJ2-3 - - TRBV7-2 TGTGCCAGCAGCTTAGCTAGGAGCTTATCGGGCGCGTTCAATACGCAGTATTTT CASSLARSLSGAFNTQYF
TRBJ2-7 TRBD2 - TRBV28 TGTGCCAGCAGTTTAGATGCTAGCGGGATTCCCAACTACGAGCAGTACTTC CASSLDASGIPNYEQYF